One T cell receptor beta chain is described in this entry. Its antigen is unidentified. The V gene's germline CDR1 is SGHNT and CDR2 YYREEE (reference sequence). J gave up 0 bases and V 2 bases, and 3 bases lay outside the gene matches. There are 15 residues in the CDR3. This sample is part of a study of T cells after posttransplantation cyclophosphamide. Study-level results: Recipient CMV seropositivity and CMV reactivation strongly tracked TRB clonality.

TCRdb's copy holds only in-frame clones and misses some; the assay was immunoSEQ multiplex PCR. The sample yields 9,800 or so clones, roughly 90% seen once. Controls had myeloablative marrow grafts with methotrexate and calcineurin inhibitor, sampled at 1 year. The chain combines TRBV5-4 with TRBJ2-3, with 7 bases fitting TRBD2. The source of this sequence is a male patient in his fifties who received an allogeneic stem cell transplant from an unrelated donor, was CMV-positive, and had chronic GVHD only. Some T cells may have come from the graft donor. Here the sequenced sample was PBMCs, taken just over 440 days after allogeneic stem cell transplant with calcineurin inhibitor and methotrexate. CDR3 residues: CASSLAGSSTDTQYF. CDR3 coding DNA: TGTGCCAGCAGCTTAGCGGGGTCTAGCACAGATACGCAGTATTTT.